This TCR beta chain was profiled in a study of blood T cell repertoires in COVID-19 (dated by TCRdb to about 2020). For the study in its entirety: Collaborator samples came from the United States, Italy and Spain and covered acute and convalescent phases of COVID-19. Sample metadata almost always included a de-identified subject ID, COVID-19 status, age in years and sex. The dataset comprised deeply sampled blood TCRbeta repertoires from subjects exposed to, actively infected with, or recovered from COVID-19. Samples came from the ongoing ImmuneRACE study (first 160 participants) plus 1,254 subjects from 6 global collaborators. The material from the prospective study consisted of cDNA or gDNA derived from T cells, B-cell-depleted T cells, or PBMCs. HLA class I and class II types, where available, came from metadata supplied by the sample provider rather than from assay-based typing. The repertoires were made available in a free public database intended to serve as a resource for research on the immune response to SARS-CoV-2. The investigation overall reported the following: The amount of clinical and demographic metadata varied by source and participant and was provided uncurated.

TCRbeta CDR3 regions were amplified from genomic DNA using the immunoSEQ Assay, a bias-controlled multiplex PCR. From the authors' description of their analysis: Within the assay, amplification of reference gene primers was used to estimate how many nucleated cells each sample contained. To quantify the absolute abundance of each unique TCRbeta CDR3 rearrangement, sequence reads were collapsed and filtered. Productive Simpson clonality was computed per sample as the square root of Simpson's diversity index over productive rearrangements. Here the immuneACCESS table is served through TCRdb, limited to in-frame sequences with V and J called. Missing clones are a known gap in these copies; in checked studies unresolved V genes cover under half, and the rest lacks a known reason. Clone size and V and J calls were adopted from that table, with D and trimming inferred from the DNA. The sample yields about 170,000 clones; 70% to 90% were counted once. Over 2% of the sample comes from the top ten.

Worth noting for this clone: Its specific antigen is unknown. Base qualities are not provided; no much larger clone lies one nucleotide away.

The germline V gene specifies SGHDN as CDR1 and FVKESK as CDR2. The CDR3 measures 20 amino acids from cysteine to phenylalanine. The retained sequence is limited to the CDR3, 60 bases, with the frame set at the first base. Trimming accounts for 0 bases at V and 4 bases at J, while the number of junction bases matched to no gene is 18. One collaborating source in Seattle enrolled patients while the patients were actively infected and followed the patients over time throughout the course of disease. Whole blood was collected in K2EDTA tubes by collaborating institutions according to the institutions' own protocols. For TCRbeta analysis, collaborator samples were shipped as frozen whole blood, as isolated PBMCs, or as DNA extracted from either sample type.

The chain links TRBV14 with TRBJ2-3; 8 central nucleotides agree with TRBD1. The origin of this receptor is a woman over 75 with COVID-19, enrolled during active disease. What was sequenced was peripheral blood. The nucleotide sequence is given as TGTGCCAGCAGCCAAGAAACAAGTACTTCCCAGGGGGCGCAACCAGATACGCAGTATTTT. Its coded protein is CASSQETSTSQGAQPDTQYF.